Listed here are 22 T cell receptor beta chains from one sample, sequenced in a study of identical twins. TCRdb passed the 5' RACE reads through MiXCR, listing each CDR3 protein once. The sample yields some 1,600,000 distinct CDR3 sequences, about 32% seen once. Material for sequencing was cord blood. These receptor sequences come from a newborn girl in good health.

Of note for this clonotype: The junction does not match germline at one end; this may be a read error. V and J are TRBV7-6 and TRBJ2-1; 11 bases fit TRBD2. CDR3 length: 16 amino acids. Germline loops: CDR1 SGHVS, CDR2 FNYEAQ. The CDR3 region is CAGSGGTSGPYNEQFF. The CDR3 nucleotides read TGTGCCGGCAGCGGCGGGACTAGCGGTCCCTACAATGAGCAGTTCTTC. Supplemented by reference TRBV7-6 and TRBJ2-1, the full variable domain reads GAGVSQSPRYKVTKRGQDVALRCDPISGHVSLYWYRQALGQGPEFLTYFNYEAQQDKSGLPNDRFSAERPEGSISTLTIQRTEQRDSAMYRCAGSGGTSGPYNEQFFGPGTRLTVL.

V is TRBV10-3 and J is TRBJ2-3; possible D gene TRBD2, 6 bases. The CDR3 is 15 residues long. Between the trimmed V and J ends, which lost 2 bases and 1 base, there was a span of 10 bases. Germline CDR1 reads ENHRY; CDR2 reads SYGVKD. The chain's CDR3 is CAISEGGTGTDTQYF. The CDR3 bases are TGTGCCATCAGTGAGGGGGGGACTGGCACAGATACGCAGTATTTT.

Only a few counts were recorded for this clonotype. The chain couples TRBV6-5 to TRBJ2-3; 7 bases are shared with TRBD2. The CDR3 runs to 17 residues. CDR1 and CDR2 (germline): MNHEY, SVGAGI. Unmatched junction bases numbered 10, after V lost 0 bases and J lost 4 bases. The CDR3 is CASSYSPRVTSADTQYF. Here the CDR3 DNA reads TGTGCCAGCAGTTACTCGCCCCGAGTAACTAGCGCAGATACGCAGTATTTT.

This clonotype has just a few counts. The V gene is TRBV20-1, the J gene TRBJ2-1, with 11 bases identical to TRBD2. The V and J ends lost 1 base and 6 bases, in that order; junction bases with no gene match: 2. This CDR3 spans 14 amino acids. Germline CDR1 reads DFQATT; CDR2 reads SNEGSKA (reference sequence). CDR3 sequence reads: CSARVGTSGNEQFF. The CDR3 nucleotides read TGCAGTGCTAGAGTGGGGACTAGCGGCAATGAGCAGTTCTTC.

This rearrangement joins TRBV11-2 to TRBJ1-5; D uncertain. The length of the CDR3 is 15 residues. V was clipped by 1 base and J by 3 bases, with 10 bases between them. Per germline, CDR1 SGHAT and CDR2 FQNNGV. Here the CDR3 DNA reads TGTGCCAGCAGCTTAGGGGCTACGGTCAATCAGCCCCAGCATTTT. This gives the protein CASSLGATVNQPQHF.

This clonotype came up a few times. V and J are TRBV10-3 and TRBJ1-5, with 7 bases matching TRBD1. The J segment lost 10 bases and the V segment lost 10 bases, leaving 13 bases of the junction unmatched. The CDR3 contains 13 residues. Germline V gene lookup returns CDR1 ENHRY and CDR2 SYGVKD. The CDR3 spells CATQGEEISPQHF. DNA of the CDR3: TGTGCCACCCAGGGGGAGGAAATCAGCCCCCAGCATTTT.

The sample holds many counts of this clonotype. The chain uses TRBV7-2 and TRBJ2-3, with 7 bases identical to TRBD2. Germline CDR1 is SGHTA and CDR2 is FQGNSA. The CDR3 is 15 residues long. V was pared by 1 base and J by 0 bases, with 1 base of the junction left unmatched. The CDR3 is CASSLGDYSTDTQYF. The CDR3 coding sequence is TGTGCCAGCAGCTTAGGGGACTATAGCACAGATACGCAGTATTTT.

This clonotype was observed many times. This rearrangement joins TRBV3-1 to TRBJ2-1, with 8 nucleotides matching TRBD2. V shed 2 bases and J 9 bases; nucleotides not matched to a gene: 0. The CDR3 contains 12 residues. Germline CDR1 LGHDT, CDR2 YNNKEL (reference sequence). CDR3 nucleotide sequence: TGTGCCAGCAGCCAACGGGGGGGTGAGCAGTTCTTC. It is translated as CASSQRGGEQFF.

In its sample, this clonotype was seen a few times. The chain links TRBV16 to TRBJ2-7; tentative D call: TRBD1 (5 bases). The CDR3 has 16 amino acids. The germline V and J ends were trimmed by 0 bases and 0 bases, with 12 bases remaining between them. The germline V gene encodes CDR1 KGHSY and CDR2 FQNENV. In DNA, the CDR3 is TGTGCCAGCAGCCAATCGGCGGACAATTACTCCTACGAGCAGTACTTC. Protein: CASSQSADNYSYEQYF.

The chain uses TRBV12-3 or TRBV12-4 and TRBJ1-5; D might be TRBD1 (5 bases). V lost 0 bases and J lost 6, with 18 bases in between. The CDR3 is made up of 17 amino acids. CDR3 in amino acids: CASSLALHPTDSQPQHF. In DNA, the CDR3 is TGTGCCAGCAGTTTAGCGCTACACCCAACCGACAGTCAGCCCCAGCATTTT.

This clonotype was found many times. The chain joins TRBV5-1 to TRBJ2-3, with 7 positions matching TRBD1. Germline V gene data show CDR1 as SGHRS and CDR2 as YFSETQ. The CDR3 length is 15 residues. Trimming at V came to 4 bases and at J to 2 bases, leaving 7 bases not matched to a gene. The CDR3 sequence is CASSDRTGSTDTQYF. The CDR3 nucleotides read TGCGCCAGCAGCGATCGGACAGGCTCCACAGATACGCAGTATTTT. Filled out from reference TRBV5-1 and TRBJ2-3, the complete variable domain reads KAGVTQTPRYLIKTRGQQVTLSCSPISGHRSVSWYQQTPGQGLQFLFEYFSETQRNKGNFPGRFSGRQFSNSRSEMNVSTLELGDSALYLCASSDRTGSTDTQYFGPGTRLTVL.

V gene TRBV24-1 combines with J gene TRBJ1-5; 9 bases align to TRBD1. The CDR3 is made up of 12 amino acids. After removal of 8 bases from V and 6 bases from J, the junction contained 1 base not matched to a gene. Germline V gives CDR1 KGHDR, CDR2 SFDVKD. The CDR3 nucleotides are TGTGCCACCAAACAGGGGGCTCAGCCCCAGCATTTT. Its protein product is CATKQGAQPQHF.

Only a few counts were recorded for this clonotype. CDR3 sequence: CASSKGATGTRRDNYEQYF. Written as DNA, the CDR3 is TGTGCCAGCAGCAAAGGGGCTACAGGGACGCGGAGGGATAACTACGAGCAGTACTTC. The V gene is TRBV21-1, the J gene TRBJ2-7; the table's D call of TRBD1 was not tested on the DNA. TRBV21-1 represents a pseudogene. CDR3 size: 19 residues.

The chain carries TRBV15 and TRBJ1-6; D might be TRBD1 (6 bases). This CDR3 has 15 residues. V was trimmed by 0 bases and J by 5 bases, leaving 8 bases between them. Germline V gives CDR1 LNHNV, CDR2 YYDKDF (reference sequence). The chain's CDR3 is CATSRDRDNNSPLHF. The CDR3 DNA reads as TGTGCCACCAGCAGAGATCGGGACAATAATTCACCCCTCCACTTT.

The genes are TRBV6-1 and TRBJ2-4; TRBD1 matches 9 bases. The J call may be mistaken, given a closer DNA end match to TRBJ2-7. The CDR3 is made up of 17 amino acids. Germline-derived CDR1 and CDR2 are MNHNS and SASEGT. CDR3 residues: CASSNLNCGTGSYEQYF. CDR3 sequence (DNA): TGTGCCAGCAGCAACCTAAACTGCGGGACAGGGTCCTACGAGCAGTACTTC.

This clonotype appeared many times. The rearrangement links TRBV7-2 to TRBJ2-1; D is unresolved. Germline assignment: CDR1 SGHTA and CDR2 FQGNSA. The CDR3 is made up of 15 amino acids. Trimming stripped 3 bases from V and 4 bases from J, with 13 bases between. The CDR3, as DNA: TGTGCCAGCAGCTTGACAAGCCCCCTTTACAATGAGCAGTTCTTC. Translation: CASSLTSPLYNEQFF.

This clonotype has ten or more counts. The chain joins TRBV29-1 to TRBJ2-1; 8 positions agree with TRBD2. V lost 1 base, J lost 1 base, and 6 bases stayed unmatched. The CDR3 contains 16 residues. Germline V CDR1 and CDR2: SQVTM, ANQGSEA. The CDR3 spells CSVEGWSSGSYNEQFF. The CDR3 DNA reads TGCAGCGTTGAAGGGTGGTCTAGCGGGTCCTACAATGAGCAGTTCTTC.

Turning to this clonotype: A read error may produce the germline difference seen at one junction end. V is TRBV4-2 and J is TRBJ2-3; 8 nucleotides align to TRBD2. The length of the CDR3 is 16 residues. Germline V gene data show CDR1 as LGHNA and CDR2 as YNFKEQ. This CDR3 reads CASSQLTGTRTVTQYF. CDR3 nucleotide sequence: TGTGCCAGCAGCCAACTCACCGGGACTAGGACAGTTACGCAGTATTTT.

On this clonotype: No DNA is shown, since the ends of the CDR3 on it are uncertain; the CDR3 is the one TCRdb lists. V is TRBV20-1 and J is TRBJ1-1; the table's D call TRBD1 went unverified against the DNA. The CDR3 sequence runs 21 residues, both termini included. Germline-derived CDR1 and CDR2 are DFQATT and SNEGSKA (reference sequence). CDR3 in amino acids: CSARDNYGHLRFGDQNTEAFF.

This chain joins TRBV29-1 and TRBJ2-4, with TRBD2 matching over 7 bases. The better agreement between TRBJ2-7 and the DNA end casts doubt on the J call. Germline values: CDR1 SQVTM, CDR2 ANQGSEA. The CDR3 spans 12 residues. The CDR3 loop is CSVGVGRYEQYF. CDR3 nucleotide sequence: TGCAGCGTTGGGGTCGGGAGGTACGAGCAGTACTTC.

This clonotype was counted only a few times. The chain joins TRBV5-1 to TRBJ2-7; tentatively, D is TRBD1 (6 bases). Between the trimmed V and J ends, which lost 3 bases and 3 bases, there was a span of 13 bases. Germline CDR1 and CDR2: SGHRS and YFSETQ. The CDR3 is 14 amino acids. CDR3 sequence: CASSSLGQYYEQYF. The CDR3 DNA reads TGCGCCAGCAGCTCCCTCGGACAGTACTACGAGCAGTACTTC.

This clonotype occurred a few times. The chain uses TRBV29-1 and TRBJ1-4; D perhaps matches TRBD1 (6 bases). The V end lost 3 bases, the J end lost 3 bases, and 17 bases lay between the germline ends. CDR1 is SQVTM and CDR2 is ANQGSEA in the germline V gene. This CDR3 has 16 amino acids. The CDR3 here is CSVEAGGAPANEKLFF. The CDR3 DNA sequence: TGCAGCGTTGAGGCTGGGGGGGCGCCGGCTAATGAAAAACTGTTTTTT.